The present TCR beta chain was sequenced within a study of T-cell reconstitution after alpha-beta-depleted transplantation in children. Unique molecular identifiers were used in preparing the TCRbeta library. From the PCR reads, TCRdb called clonotypes with MiXCR, one entry per CDR3 protein. The sample has approximately 240,000 distinct CDR3 sequences; roughly a tenth are singletons. The CDR3 contains 16 residues. Between the trimmed V and J ends, which lost 5 bases and 9 bases, there was a span of 23 bases. The V gene's germline CDR1 is SSHAT and CDR2 FNYEAQ (reference sequence). Sample: PBMCs, taken before TCRalphabeta/CD19-depleted stem cell transplant. The genes are TRBV7-7 and TRBJ2-1, with D unclear. This clonotype was obtained from a child younger than two with acute myeloid leukemia, due to receive a stem cell transplant. Here the CDR3 DNA reads TGTGCCAGCAGCCTTGATCCAGATTCTTTTCTCGCTGAGCAGTTCTTC. Protein: CASSLDPDSFLAEQFF.